This T cell receptor beta chain originates from a study of blood T cell repertoires in COVID-19. Study-wide context: Samples of COVID-19 (acute and convalescent) were obtained from the United States, Italy and Spain.

Germline CDR1 and CDR2: MGHRA and YSYEKL. This CDR3 has 17 residues. With 1 base clipped from V and 0 bases from J, the junction kept 8 bases outside the gene matches. Sequenced by immunoSEQ multiplex PCR; TCRdb stores in-frame clones only, minus some. In the table there are under 200,000 clones, about nine tenths of which are singletons. This clone was seen more than once but under ten times. This receptor was taken from a man aged 18 to 30 with acute or convalescent COVID-19. What was sequenced was peripheral blood. The rearrangement uses TRBV4-1 and TRBJ2-7, with 8 positions matching TRBD2. The CDR3: CASSQALAGVGSYEQYF. CDR3 bases: TGCGCCAGCAGCCAAGCGCTAGCGGGTGTGGGCTCCTACGAGCAGTACTTC.